In this sample, the clone carrying this T cell receptor beta chain turned up a few times. Its antigen remains unidentified. These data come from a study of beta chain features in type 1 diabetes. General study results and limits: HLA influence on TCRB rearrangement stayed unresolved here. Shortening of TCRB CDR3s, moderate but significant, appeared in all four CD4+ subsets of Type 1 diabetes patients.

CDR1 SGHNT and CDR2 YYREEE come from the germline V gene (reference sequence). The CDR3 runs to 13 residues. V lost 4 bases, J lost 6 bases, and 11 bases lay in between. Expressed TCRB transcripts were sequenced because the isolated RNA had all been reverse transcribed beforehand. Naive, central memory and regulatory T cell samples produced a mean of approximately 3.9 million reads. Data came from immunoSEQ multiplex PCR; TCRdb stores just in-frame clones and leaves some out. The sample yields more than 100,000 clones, 15% to 20% seen once. The sequenced sample was central memory CD4+ T cells from blood. The chain uses TRBV5-4 and TRBJ2-1; no clear D. The source is a young man with type 1 diabetes. The CDR3 sequence: CASSRAQINEQFF. The DNA of the CDR3 is TGTGCCAGCAGCCGGGCACAAATCAATGAGCAGTTCTTC.